The TCR beta chain described here comes from a study of blood T cell repertoires in COVID-19. Study details: The United States, Italy and Spain were the sources of the acute and convalescent COVID-19 samples.

The CDR3 has 15 amino acids. The V gene lost 4 bases and the J gene lost 5 bases, with 12 bases spanning the gap. In germline, CDR1 is MGHDK, CDR2 SYGVNS. How the authors handled the data: Scientists estimated how many nucleated cells there were by amplifying reference gene primers. The assay was immunoSEQ multiplex PCR, and TCRdb's table has in-frame clones only and misses some. D and trimming were read from the DNA, whereas the V and J calls and clone size are those reported in that table. The sample shows under 250,000 clones, around 84% of them seen only once. The study recruited people aged about 18 to 95 years across 24 US areas. Researchers sorted participants into cohorts using their self-reported clinical history.

The V and J genes are TRBV25-1 and TRBJ1-6; a weak D match, TRBD1 (6 bases). Material for sequencing was PBMCs or T cells enriched from blood (not recorded which). The sequence derives from a man under 40 with acute COVID-19. The CDR3 sequence: CASSGTAADNSPLHF. The DNA for the CDR3 is TGTGCCAGCAGTGGGACAGCGGCAGATAATTCACCCCTCCACTTT.